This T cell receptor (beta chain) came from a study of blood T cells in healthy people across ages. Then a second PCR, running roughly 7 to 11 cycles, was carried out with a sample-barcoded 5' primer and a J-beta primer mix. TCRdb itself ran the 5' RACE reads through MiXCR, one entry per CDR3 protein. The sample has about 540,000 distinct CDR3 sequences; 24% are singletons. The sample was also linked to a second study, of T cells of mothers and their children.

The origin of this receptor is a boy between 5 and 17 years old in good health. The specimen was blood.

The CDR3 DNA reads TGTGCCAGCAGCGACCAAGGTGGCTACACCTTC. Its protein is CASSDQGGYTF. V gene TRBV9 combines with J gene TRBJ1-2; D is unresolved. The CDR3 covers 11 residues. V lost 3 bases, J lost 7 bases, and 7 bases lay in between. Germline V gene sequence: CDR1 SGDLS, CDR2 YYNGEE.